This T cell receptor beta chain was retrieved from a study of post-analysis software for immune sequencing data. Whole-study context: The courses of disease that were included comprised relapsing-remitting, secondary progressive and progressive-relapsing multiple sclerosis.

In its sample, this clonotype was seen a few times. Its antigen is undetermined. This CDR3 has 15 residues. Germline V gene lookup returns CDR1 KGHSH and CDR2 LQKENI. Overall study findings and caveats: Significantly decreased normalized Chao1 diversity was recorded for multiple sclerosis patients relative to controls. Patients carried four or five TRBV segments more frequently than controls did, and TRBV5-6, TRBV5-1 and TRBV20-1 were among them. Samples prepared in the same batch strongly co-clustered by F measure.

Prepared libraries of TCR beta cDNA carried unique molecular identifiers. The yield from roughly 1 to 10 million T cells was around 500,000 cDNA molecules in total. Using its own MiXCR run on the PCR reads, TCRdb lists one record per CDR3 protein. The sample yields about 460,000 distinct CDR3 sequences, roughly 45% seen once. The sequenced material came from blood. The receptor's source is a girl under 18 with multiple sclerosis. The gene calls are TRBV18 and TRBJ2-5; a weak D match, TRBD1 (6 bases). The end of the DNA aligns better with TRBJ2-7, so the J call may be wrong. The CDR3 coding sequence is TGTGCCAGCTCACCTAAGAGGACAGCGCTCTACGAGCAGTACTTC. Translating gives CASSPKRTALYEQYF.